The rows below give T cell receptor beta chains drawn from one sample of a study of blood T cell repertoires in COVID-19. TCRdb's copy holds only in-frame clones and misses some; the assay was immunoSEQ multiplex PCR. This table holds 200,000 or so clones, 89% found once. Material: PBMCs or T cells enriched from blood (not recorded which). All receptors come from a woman aged 40-49 years with acute COVID-19. The CDR3 runs from the conserved cysteine through the conserved F or W. The order of the fields is clone size, V gene, J gene, D gene, CDR3 DNA, CDR3 protein. A D gene is named only where the DNA matches it firmly. Clone size, where shown, is once, few, many, or a class for clones that have expanded.

>few|TRBV3-1/TRBV3-2|TRBJ2-7|TRBD1
TGTGCCAGCAGCCAAGCTGGACAGGGCTCCTACGAGCAGTACTTC
CASSQAGQGSYEQYF
>NA|TRBV27|TRBJ1-2|TRBD1
TGTGCCAGCAGTTCGGACAGGGGTTGGGGCTACACCTTC
CASSSDRGWGYTF
>NA|TRBV5-1|TRBJ2-3|NA
TGCGCCAGCAGCTCCCCCCGGGACGGAGGGGCAGATACGCAGTATTTT
CASSSPRDGGADTQYF
>NA|TRBV19|TRBJ1-5|NA
TGTGCCAGTAGTATAGCCCAGGGTAGCAATCAGCCCCAGCATTTT
CASSIAQGSNQPQHF
>few|TRBV5-6|TRBJ1-5|NA
TGTGCCAGCAGCTTGTACGGTCAGCCCCAGCATTTT
CASSLYGQPQHF
>NA|TRBV30|TRBJ2-3|NA
TGTGCCTGGAGTGTACAAATATCCACAGATACGCAGTATTTT
CAWSVQISTDTQYF
>NA|TRBV19|TRBJ2-2|NA
TGTGCCAGTAGTATCTCAGGGAACACCGGGGAGCTGTTTTTT
CASSISGNTGELFF
>NA|TRBV11-2|TRBJ2-7|TRBD1
TGTGCCAGCAGCCCACCGGGACAGGGACACGAGCAGTACTTC
CASSPPGQGHEQYF
>NA|TRBV5-1|TRBJ1-6|TRBD1
TGCGCCAGCAGCTTGGTAGGACAGGGTGGTTTGAATTCACCCCTCCACTTT
CASSLVGQGGLNSPLHF
>NA|TRBV2|TRBJ2-5|NA
TGTGCCAGCAACCGGGACAAACAAGAGACCCAGTACTTC
CASNRDKQETQYF
>NA|TRBV19|TRBJ1-1|TRBD1
TGTGCCTCCCGGGACAGGGATTATTTCATGAACACTGAAGCTTTCTTT
CASRDRDYFMNTEAFF
>NA|TRBV21-1|TRBJ1-2|NA
TGTGCCAGTCGGACAGGGGTGCTTGGCTACACCTTC
CASRTGVLGYTF
>NA|TRBV19|TRBJ2-5|TRBD1
TGTGCCAGTAGTATAGGGACAGGGGGTGTGGGAGAGACCCAGTACTTC
CASSIGTGGVGETQYF
>few|TRBV28|TRBJ1-2|TRBD1
TGTGCCAGCAGGCTAGGGGAACCGGGACAGGGGTACGGCTACACCTTC
CASRLGEPGQGYGYTF
>NA|TRBV15|TRBJ2-1|TRBD1
TGTGCCACCGACGGGGACAGTTACAATGAGCAGTTCTTC
CATDGDSYNEQFF
>NA|TRBV12-5|TRBJ2-7|NA
TGTGCTAGTGGTTTGTCCGGGTCAATATCCTACGAGCAGTACTTC
CASGLSGSISYEQYF
>NA|TRBV6-5|TRBJ1-1|NA
TGTGCCAGCAGTTCCCAGGGGCTTCGCGCTGAAGCTTTCTTT
CASSSQGLRAEAFF
>NA|TRBV16|TRBJ2-1|NA
TGTGCCAGCAGCCAAGAAACCAGGGTCCAGTTCTTC
CASSQETRVQFF
>NA|TRBV20-1|TRBJ1-1|NA
TGCAGTGCTAGTGACCCCCGGGGGAGAAACACTGAAGCTTTCTTT
CSASDPRGRNTEAFF
>NA|TRBV4-1|TRBJ1-1|TRBD1
TGCGCCAGCAGCCAAGATCGACAGGGGGATTGGGACACTGAAGCTTTCTTT
CASSQDRQGDWDTEAFF
>NA|TRBV7-9|TRBJ2-7|TRBD1
TGTGCCAGCAGCTTGGGACAGGACTACGAGCAGTACTTC
CASSLGQDYEQYF
>NA|TRBV10-3|TRBJ1-2|NA
TGTGCCATCAGAGACAGCTATGGCTACACCTTC
CAIRDSYGYTF
>NA|TRBV19|TRBJ2-1|NA
TGTGCCAGTAGTATCTGGGGGCGGAACAATGAGCAGTTCTTC
CASSIWGRNNEQFF
>NA|TRBV5-1|TRBJ1-6|NA
TGCGCCAGCAGCTGGACGGACTTGACAGGCGCTAATTCACCCCTCCACTTT
CASSWTDLTGANSPLHF
>few|TRBV10-3|TRBJ1-1|NA
TGTGCCACAGGACAGTATAACACTGAAGCTTTCTTT
CATGQYNTEAFF
>NA|TRBV11-2|TRBJ2-2|NA
TGTGCCAGCAGCTCCCAGGCAGGCGGGGAGCTGTTTTTT
CASSSQAGGELFF
>NA|TRBV27|TRBJ1-1|TRBD1
TGTGCCAGCAGTCCCCGGGACAGGGTTTTCACTGAAGCTTTCTTT
CASSPRDRVFTEAFF
>NA|TRBV2|TRBJ2-1|NA
TGTGCCAGCACCGAGCGGGCGAGGACGGGTCCCGATCCCTACAATGAGCAGTTCTTC
CASTERARTGPDPYNEQFF
>once|TRBV7-2|TRBJ2-7|TRBD1
TGTGCCAGCAGCGCCCCTCGGGACAGCTCCTACGAGCAGTACTTC
CASSAPRDSSYEQYF
>NA|TRBV5-1|TRBJ2-1|NA
TGCGCCAGCAGCTTGGTGCGGGACTACAATGAGCAGTTCTTC
CASSLVRDYNEQFF
>once|TRBV18|TRBJ1-2|TRBD1
TGTGCCAGCTCACCCTTTCGGACAGGCCACTATGGCTACACCTTC
CASSPFRTGHYGYTF
>NA|TRBV12-3/TRBV12-4|TRBJ1-4|NA
TGTGCCAGCAGTTCAGTTAATGAAAAACTGTTTTTT
CASSSVNEKLFF
>once|TRBV5-1|TRBJ1-6|TRBD1
TGCGCCAGCAGCTTAGACAGGGGCGATTTGAATTCACCCCTCCACTTT
CASSLDRGDLNSPLHF
>NA|TRBV5-5|TRBJ2-1|TRBD2
TGTGCCAGCAGCTTATCCAGCCGGGGGGGCCTCAATGAGCAGTTCTTC
CASSLSSRGGLNEQFF
>few|TRBV5-6|TRBJ2-4|TRBD2
TGTGCCAGCAGCTCCGGACTAGCGGGGGCCGGTAGCAAAAACATTCAGTACTTC
CASSSGLAGAGSKNIQYF
>few|TRBV27|TRBJ1-5|NA
TGTGCCAGCAGTCCTCTCTCAGTATCCTTTAGCAATCAGCCCCAGCATTTT
CASSPLSVSFSNQPQHF
>NA|TRBV7-2|TRBJ2-7|TRBD2
TGTGCCAGCAGCACGATGGCGGGAGTCTACGAGCAGTACTTC
CASSTMAGVYEQYF
>NA|TRBV30|TRBJ1-4|NA
TGTGCCTGGAGTGTACGGGCGGGTGAAAAACTGTTTTTT
CAWSVRAGEKLFF
>NA|TRBV9|TRBJ2-3|TRBD2
TGTGCCAGCAGCGTAGCGGCTAGCGGGGGGGCAACAGATACGCAGTATTTT
CASSVAASGGATDTQYF
>once|TRBV5-4|TRBJ1-5|NA
TGTGCCAGCAGCTTGGCGCCAGGGGAACAGCCCCAGCATTTT
CASSLAPGEQPQHF
>NA|TRBV4-2|TRBJ2-2|TRBD2
TGTGCCAGCAGCCAAGGACGAACTAGCGGGCCCACCGGGGAGCTGTTTTTT
CASSQGRTSGPTGELFF
>NA|TRBV12-3/TRBV12-4|TRBJ1-2|NA
TGTGCCAGCAGTTCAACAGGGTATGGCTACACCTTC
CASSSTGYGYTF
>NA|TRBV23-1|TRBJ2-3|TRBD2
TGCGCCAGCAGTCAATCGGTAGCGGGAGTAGGAGATACGCAGTATTTT
CASSQSVAGVGDTQYF
>NA|TRBV4-2|TRBJ2-2|NA
TGTGCCAGCAGCCAACTACAGGGCACCGGGGAGCTGTTTTTT
CASSQLQGTGELFF
>NA|TRBV6-2/TRBV6-3|TRBJ1-1|TRBD1
TGTGCCAGCAGTACACAGGGGCGCTTGAACACTGAAGCTTTCTTT
CASSTQGRLNTEAFF
>NA|TRBV6-5|TRBJ2-1|TRBD2
TGTGCCAGCAAACTGGGAGGGACTACTCTAAATGAGCAGTTCTTC
CASKLGGTTLNEQFF
>NA|TRBV2|TRBJ2-1|NA
TGTGCCAGCAGTGAAGGCCGACTAGTTCTTAACAATGAGCAGTTCTTC
CASSEGRLVLNNEQFF
>NA|TRBV3-1/TRBV3-2|TRBJ1-4|NA
TGTGCCAGCAGCCAAATGAGTACGGCTAATGAAAAACTGTTTTTT
CASSQMSTANEKLFF
>once|TRBV19|TRBJ2-7|TRBD2
TGTGCCAGTAGTGCCCGGGGGGCCTACGAGCAGTACTTC
CASSARGAYEQYF
>once|TRBV18|TRBJ1-2|TRBD1
TGTGCCAGCTCACCGACAGGGGACTATGGCTACACCTTC
CASSPTGDYGYTF
>once|TRBV4-1|TRBJ2-3|TRBD2
TGCGCCAGCAGCCAAAAGACTAGCGGAGGAGGAGATACGCAGTATTTT
CASSQKTSGGGDTQYF
>NA|TRBV28|TRBJ1-1|NA
TGTGCCAGCAGATCCAGGGGAATCCTGAACACTGAAGCTTTCTTT
CASRSRGILNTEAFF
>NA|TRBV19|TRBJ1-2|TRBD1
TGTGCCAGTAGTGTCCGGGACAGTCCATATGGCTACACCTTC
CASSVRDSPYGYTF
>NA|TRBV28|TRBJ2-7|TRBD1
TGTGCCAGCAGTTCACAGGGGCGCGGGCAGTACTTC
CASSSQGRGQYF
>NA|TRBV28|TRBJ1-5|NA
TGTGCCAGCAGTTTATACGGGCGACAGTACAATCAGCCCCAGCATTTT
CASSLYGRQYNQPQHF
>NA|TRBV30|TRBJ1-1|NA
TGTGCCTGGAACGCCGGGAACACTGAAGCTTTCTTT
CAWNAGNTEAFF